The clone carrying this T cell receptor beta chain has only a few counts. The sample originates from a study of blood T cell repertoires in COVID-19. V lost 3 bases, J lost 3 bases, and 8 bases lay in between. The CDR3 length is 13 residues. Germline CDR1 is SNHLY and CDR2 is FYNNEI. Assay: immunoSEQ multiplex PCR; the TCRdb copy retains only in-frame clones and omits some. The sample gives some 76,000 clones, 80% of which show up once; 13% is in the top ten. The sample comprised peripheral blood. The gene calls are TRBV2 and TRBJ1-1; no firm D call. This sequence was found in a man aged 45-65 years with COVID-19, enrolled during active disease. The CDR3 DNA sequence: TGTGCCAGCAGTGATTCAGTCTACACTGAAGCTTTCTTT. Translation: CASSDSVYTEAFF. The full variable domain, rest sourced from reference TRBV2 and TRBJ1-1, is EPEVTQTPSHQVTQMGQEVILRCVPISNHLYFYWYRQILGQKVEFLVSFYNNEISEKSEIFDDQFSVERPDGSNFTLKIRSTKLEDSAMYFCASSDSVYTEAFFGQGTRLTVV.